This TCR beta chain was retrieved from a study of PD-1 blockade in classical Hodgkin lymphoma (dated by TCRdb to the early 2020s). Background for the entire study: Nivolumab dosing was 3 mg/kg intravenously every 2 weeks, continuing until either disease progression or unacceptable toxicity. To define a peripheral blood immune signature of response to PD-1 blockade in classical Hodgkin lymphoma, the study combined TCR beta sequencing with CyTOF. Study-wide conclusions, independent of this receptor: By C4D1, a significant rise was seen in CD4+ TCR diversity but not in CD8+ TCR diversity (p=0.0027 vs p=0.16), and the rise was most apparent among complete responders (p=0.02). Baseline TCR diversity was reported to be lower in newly diagnosed patients than in healthy donors, and even lower in relapsed/refractory patients. Among trial patients, those achieving complete response had baseline diversity similar to that of newly diagnosed patients, while diversity was significantly lower in partial responders and progressors. The study was restricted to a single clinical trial cohort, and the causes of repertoire differences, possibly disease activity or prior therapy, were left undefined. Lower diversity was observed in patients in whom nivolumab was started less than 1 year after ASCT, and these patients were excluded from later analyses so that confounding by immune reconstitution would be avoided.

Worth noting for this clone: What antigen it recognizes has not been identified. Per-nucleotide qualities are absent, and no much larger clonotype sits a single base away.

V is reduced by 3 bases and J by 2 bases, leaving a spacing of 10 bases between them. Its CDR3 holds 14 amino acids, cysteine through phenylalanine. The CDR3 DNA has 42 bases and is translated from base 1. As encoded in the germline V gene (reference sequence), CDR1 is SEHNR while CDR2 is FQNEAQ. According to the study, the label for this sample's time point signals: cycle 2 day 1 (C2D1) of nivolumab. All trial patients had relapsed after autologous stem cell transplantation, with cohorts A, B and C differing in prior brentuximab vedotin exposure. The trial cohort included fewer than 60 patients with relapsed/refractory classical Hodgkin lymphoma, and each patient had a best overall response of complete response, partial response or progressive disease. Trial patients were treated with single-agent nivolumab in the multi-cohort phase II CheckMate 205 trial. An independent review committee assessed best overall response by applying the 2007 International Working Group response criteria. Trial PBMCs were obtained immediately prior to nivolumab initiation (C1D1) and on therapy at cycle 2 day 1 and cycle 4 day 1. Peripheral blood was collected in 8 mL Vacutainer Cell Preparation Tubes, from which PBMCs were isolated by centrifugation and then cryopreserved.

Genomic DNA was extracted with the Qiagen DNeasy kit from unsorted PBMCs and from negatively selected CD4+ and CD8+ fractions. Amplification of TCR beta CDR3 regions was done by immunoSEQ multiplex PCR with primers that anneal to V and J segments. Amplification bias was minimized using a synthetic immune receptor repertoire, and residual bias was removed computationally after sequencing. In the authors' own workflow: Repertoire diversity was quantified as the Shannon entropy index using custom Python scripts. Unsorted, CD4+ and CD8+ repertoires were analyzed separately, except in combined analyses where CD4+ and CD8+ sequences were merged in silico. Clonal expansion was defined as at least a 2-fold frequency increase after treatment relative to C1D1, with a pseudocount of 0.5 for undetected baseline clones. Singleton clones were defined as clones with 0 or 1 copy at C1D1, and non-singleton clones were defined as clones with 2 or more copies. Clones expanded in unsorted samples were assigned a CD4+, CD8+ or unknown annotation through matching of protein sequences in sorted samples from the same patient. Wilcoxon tests were applied to paired samples to test diversity changes from C1D1 to C4D1. TCRdb provides this immuneACCESS table in a form limited to in-frame rearrangements. Some clones are lacking; in checked studies, under half of them reflect an unresolved V gene, and why the rest are absent is not known. V, J and clone size were drawn from that table, and D and trimming were deduced from the DNA. The sample yields around 20,000 clones; about 82% were counted once. Around 7.7% of the sample is taken by the ten largest.

Sequencing used peripheral blood mononuclear cells (PBMCs), obtained before the second cycle of nivolumab. The chain employs TRBV7-9 and TRBJ2-5, with no reliable assignment of the D segment. The clonotype was recovered from a human donor with classical Hodgkin lymphoma. This receptor carries the CDR3 CASSFWTDQETQYF. The DNA is as follows: TGTGCCAGCAGCTTTTGGACGGATCAAGAGACCCAGTACTTC.